This T cell receptor (beta chain) was recovered during a study of CD8 T cells in Susac syndrome (dated by TCRdb to the late 2010s). Context from the whole study: Repertoire sequencing was used to test whether CD8+ T cell activation and differentiation in Susac syndrome was antigen driven. Overall results and qualifications from the work: The number of individuals in the TCR sequencing and HLA analysis was acknowledged as relatively small.

The CDR3 goes from the cysteine to the phenylalanine over 13 residues. CDR3 DNA only is kept here, 39 bases in frame from base 1. Relative to germline, V is 2 bases shorter and J is 10 bases shorter, with 12 bases between their ends. The germline V gene (reference sequence) supplies CDR1 GTSNPN and CDR2 SVGIG. On this clonotype: Its antigen target is currently unknown. The record has no base qualities; no much larger clone is one base away.

RNA was extracted using the RNeasy kit, and about 0.5 to 1 microgram was reverse transcribed with random hexamers. TCR beta CDR3 regions were amplified with the immunoSEQ multiplex PCR assay covering 54 Vbeta and 13 Jbeta segments. To correct PCR amplification bias, a synthetic template baseline was used for both primer optimization and computational correction. Turning to the authors' computational methods: Only productive sequences were kept, with reads annotated to V, D and J genes according to IMGT and analyzed in immunoSEQ Analyzer. Clonality was computed as one minus Shannon entropy normalized by log2 of the number of productive unique sequences. Public and private clones were assessed among the 100 most prevalent clones of each patient and control. Clones were defined as Susac-specific if absent from the healthy and MS cohorts, from 1052 published viral clones and from other ImmuneACCESS disease sequences. TCRdb reanalyzed the raw reads on its own, using fastp at Q25 for trimming and MiXCR for clone calling, and kept in-frame beta chains. Rows are unified per CDR3 protein, each entry keeping the most common DNA and genes. None of the V and J calls come from the authors' own analysis; TCRdb made them. This sample lists more than 150,000 distinct CDR3 sequences; 90% to 95% were detected once. Clones ranked in the top ten supply more than 0.07% of the sample.

Peripheral blood CD8+ and CD4+ T cells from healthy donors, Susac syndrome patients and multiple sclerosis patients were profiled using high-throughput TCR beta sequencing. Healthy donors were included as age- and sex-matched controls. CD8+ TEMRA cells were enriched by FACS, while bulk CD8+ and CD4+ T cells were purified by magnetic negative isolation. Blood was drawn into EDTA tubes, processed within 24 hours, and PBMCs were isolated by density gradient centrifugation. PBMCs intended for TCR sequencing were cryopreserved in liquid nitrogen and were subsequently thawed in a 37 degrees C water bath. Purity of sorted or isolated CD4+, CD8+ and CD8+ TEMRA cells was at least 90%.

Sequencing was carried out using CD4+ T cells from PBMCs. This sequence originates from a human donor in good health. The chain is encoded by TRBV30 joined to TRBJ1-6, and possibly TRBD1, on 5 matching bases. At the DNA level, the sequence is TGTGCCTGGAGTCGGCAGGGTGAATCACCCCTCCACTTT. This yields the protein CAWSRQGESPLHF.